This T cell receptor beta chain came from a study of shared clonotypes between healthy human individuals. The CDR3 spans 15 residues. The V and J ends lost 3 bases and 8 bases, in that order; junction bases with no gene match: 6. Germline lookup yields CDR1 KGHSH and CDR2 LQKENI. Assay runs were performed at deep level. TCRdb's table, derived via immunoSEQ multiplex PCR, lists solely in-frame clones and lacks some. Of a few million clones in the sample, around nine tenths were seen once. The V call is TRBV18, the J call TRBJ1-5; 11 bases are a match to TRBD1. This clonotype originated in a man between 18 and 35 years old in good health. The specimen was naive CD4+ T cells sorted from blood. This sample's subset: CD45RA+ positively selected. The CDR3 is CASSPGQGDGEPQHF. CDR3 coding DNA: TGTGCCAGCTCACCGGGACAGGGGGACGGGGAGCCCCAGCATTTT.